The T cell receptor (beta chain) described here comes from a study of T cells after yellow fever vaccination. Trimming removed 1 base at V and 5 bases at J, with 11 bases between. Germline CDR1 and CDR2: LGHNA and YSLEER. This CDR3 is 15 amino acids long. This clonotype was seen only a few times. Antigen unknown. Findings and caveats of the study: Re-detected after boosting: most primary clones, about 95% of CD4 and 80% to 90% of CD8.

TCRdb processed the 5' RACE reads anew with MiXCR; each CDR3 protein has one entry. Of 120,000 or so distinct CDR3 sequences in the sample, approximately 16% were seen once. Sequences were derived from CD8+ T cells sorted from PBMCs, sampled 5 days after the yellow fever booster vaccination. The chain carries TRBV4-3 and TRBJ2-2, with D hard to call. The clonotype originates from a man aged 18 to 35 who received the YFV17D yellow fever vaccine. Here the CDR3 reads CASSQGAAYTGELFF. The CDR3 region has the DNA TGCGCCAGCAGCCAAGGGGCCGCGTATACCGGGGAGCTGTTTTTT.